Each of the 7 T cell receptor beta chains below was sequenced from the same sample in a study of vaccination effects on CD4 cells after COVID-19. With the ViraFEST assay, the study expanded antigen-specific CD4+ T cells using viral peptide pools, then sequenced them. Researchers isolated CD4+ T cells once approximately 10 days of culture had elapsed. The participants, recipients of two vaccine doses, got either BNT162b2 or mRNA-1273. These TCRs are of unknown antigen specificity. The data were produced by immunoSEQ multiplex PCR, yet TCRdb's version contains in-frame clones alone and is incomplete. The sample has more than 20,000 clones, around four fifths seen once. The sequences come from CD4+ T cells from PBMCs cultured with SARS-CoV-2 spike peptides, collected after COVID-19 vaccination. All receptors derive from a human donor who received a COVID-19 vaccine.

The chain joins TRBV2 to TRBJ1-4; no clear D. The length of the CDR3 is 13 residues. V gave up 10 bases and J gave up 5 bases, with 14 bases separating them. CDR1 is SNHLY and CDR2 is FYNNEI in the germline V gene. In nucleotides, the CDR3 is TGTGCCATCCAGGCGTTCTCGAATGAAAAACTGTTTTTT. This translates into CAIQAFSNEKLFF. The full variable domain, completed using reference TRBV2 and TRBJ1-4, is EPEVTQTPSHQVTQMGQEVILRCVPISNHLYFYWYRQILGQKVEFLVSFYNNEISEKSEIFDDQFSVERPDGSNFTLKIRSTKLEDSAMYFCAIQAFSNEKLFFGSGTQLSVL.

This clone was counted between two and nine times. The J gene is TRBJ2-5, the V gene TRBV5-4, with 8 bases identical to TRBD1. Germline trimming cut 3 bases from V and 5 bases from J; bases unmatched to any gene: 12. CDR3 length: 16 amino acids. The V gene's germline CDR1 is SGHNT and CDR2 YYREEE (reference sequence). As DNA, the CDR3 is TGTGCCAGCAGCTCTCCCCACGGACAGGGTGGGGAGACCCAGTACTTC. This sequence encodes CASSSPHGQGGETQYF.

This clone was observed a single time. The CDR3 bases are TGTGCCTGGAGTGTAAATCAGGGGAGCTCCTATAATTCACCCCTCCACTTT. Translation gives CAWSVNQGSSYNSPLHF. V gene TRBV30 combines with J gene TRBJ1-6, with D possibly matching TRBD1 (6 bases). The CDR3 is made up of 17 amino acids. V was clipped by 0 bases and J by 0 bases, with 12 bases between them. Germline V gene lookup returns CDR1 GTSNPN and CDR2 SVGIG (reference sequence).

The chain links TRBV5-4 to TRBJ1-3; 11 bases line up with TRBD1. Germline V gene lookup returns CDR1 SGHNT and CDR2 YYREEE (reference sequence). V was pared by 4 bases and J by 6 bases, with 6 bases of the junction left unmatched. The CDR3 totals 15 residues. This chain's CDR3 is CASSVWDRGVNTIYF. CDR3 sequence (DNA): TGTGCCAGCAGCGTTTGGGACAGGGGGGTAAACACCATATATTTT.

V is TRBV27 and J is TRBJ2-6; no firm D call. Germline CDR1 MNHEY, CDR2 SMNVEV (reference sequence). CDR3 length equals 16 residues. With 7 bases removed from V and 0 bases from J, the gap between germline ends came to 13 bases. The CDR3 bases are TGTGCCAGCACTCGTGAGGCGTACTCTGGGGCCAACGTCCTGACTTTC. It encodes CASTREAYSGANVLTF.

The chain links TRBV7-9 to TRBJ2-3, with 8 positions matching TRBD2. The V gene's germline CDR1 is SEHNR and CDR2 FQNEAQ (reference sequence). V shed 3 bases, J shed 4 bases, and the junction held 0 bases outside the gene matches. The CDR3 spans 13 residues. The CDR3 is CASSLTSADTQYF. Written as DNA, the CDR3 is TGTGCCAGCAGCTTGACTAGCGCAGATACGCAGTATTTT.

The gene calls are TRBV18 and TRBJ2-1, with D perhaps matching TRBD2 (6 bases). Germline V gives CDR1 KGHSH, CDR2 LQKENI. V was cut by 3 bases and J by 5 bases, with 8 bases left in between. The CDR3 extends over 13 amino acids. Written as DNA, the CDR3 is TGTGCCAGCTCACCGACTAGAGACAATGAGCAGTTCTTC. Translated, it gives CASSPTRDNEQFF. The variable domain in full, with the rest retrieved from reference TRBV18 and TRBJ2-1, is NAGVMQNPRHLVRRRGQEARLRCSPMKGHSHVYWYRQLPEEGLKFMVYLQKENIIDESGMPKERFSAEFPKEGPSILRIQQVVRGDSAAYFCASSPTRDNEQFFGPGTRLTVL.